Listed below are T cell receptor beta chains from one sample, sequenced in a study of CD8+ T cells in alopecia areata. The protocol was immunoSEQ multiplex PCR, while the TCRdb copy is restricted to in-frame clones and leaves out a portion. The sample shows 150,000 to 200,000 clones, roughly 53% of them seen only once. Material: CD8+ T cells sorted from blood, obtained at week 24, from a patient treated with tofacitinib. The receptors here all came from a human donor with alopecia areata. Both conserved end residues are part of each CDR3. The D gene is left open where the match is weak. The size field is filled for only some rows; it gives once, few, many or a size class.

>-|TRBJ2-2|TRBV10-3|few
TGTGCCATCAGTGAGGACAGACAGGCGAACACCGGGGAGCTGTTTTTT
CAISEDRQANTGELFF
>-|TRBJ2-6|TRBV29-1|few
TGCAGCGTTGACTCCTCGACCGCCGCGGGGGCCAACGTCCTGACTTTC
CSVDSSTAAGANVLTF
>-|TRBJ2-7|TRBV29-1|-
TGCAGCGTTGAATGGGCGGGCGAGCAGTACTTC
CSVEWAGEQYF
>-|TRBJ2-7|TRBV4-1|once
TGCGCCAGCAGCCGGCAGGGGAGCTACGAGCAGTACTTC
CASSRQGSYEQYF
>-|TRBJ1-5|TRBV5-6|-
TGTGCCAGCAGCTTGGTCAATCAGCCCCAGCATTTT
CASSLVNQPQHF
>-|TRBJ1-2|TRBV29-1|once
TGCAGCGTACTAACGGGAACGGGGGGGTTATATGGCTACACCTTC
CSVLTGTGGLYGYTF
>-|TRBJ2-7|TRBV5-6|-
TGTGCCAGCAGCTCCTATTCCCGGGCGAGCTCCTACGAGCAGTACTTC
CASSSYSRASSYEQYF
>-|TRBJ1-2|TRBV18|few
TGTGCCAGCTCACCACCCGGAGGTGGGAGGGAAGGCTACACCTTC
CASSPPGGGREGYTF
>-|TRBJ2-4|TRBV7-9|-
TGTGCCAGCAGCCCCAGCGAGGCCAAAAACATTCAGTACTTC
CASSPSEAKNIQYF
>-|TRBJ2-3|TRBV6-5|-
TGTGCCAGCAGTTATCGCCGAGATACGCAGTATTTT
CASSYRRDTQYF
>TRBD2|TRBJ2-3|TRBV15|-
TGTGCCACCAGCCAAAGCGGGGGGGGTGACGATACGCAGTATTTT
CATSQSGGGDDTQYF
>TRBD1|TRBJ2-4|TRBV6-6|few
TGTGCCAGCAGCCATCGGACAGGCCACATTCAGTACTTC
CASSHRTGHIQYF
>-|TRBJ2-1|TRBV7-2|-
TGTGCCAGCAGCTTAGTGGGTGGCCTAGGGAAGAGTGATGAGCAGTTCTTC
CASSLVGGLGKSDEQFF
>-|TRBJ2-3|TRBV4-2|few
TGTGCCAGCAGCCAAGAAAATGGGTACTATAGGGCGAGCACAGATACGCAGTATTTT
CASSQENGYYRASTDTQYF
>-|TRBJ2-2|TRBV9|few
TGTGCCAGCAGCGTAGGCCCGCCGGCGGGGAACACCGGGGAGCTGTTTTTT
CASSVGPPAGNTGELFF
>-|TRBJ1-2|TRBV30|-
TGTGCCTGGAGTGTAGGGGGGCCTAACTATGGCTACACCTTC
CAWSVGGPNYGYTF
>-|TRBJ2-7|TRBV7-9|few
TGTGCCAGCAGCCCGGACAGTTCCTACGAGCAGTACTTC
CASSPDSSYEQYF
>-|TRBJ1-1|TRBV4-3|once
TGCGCCAGCAGCCAAGTGGGTGGGGTTATTGAAGCTTTCTTT
CASSQVGGVIEAFF
>-|TRBJ1-5|TRBV6-5|-
TGTGCCAGCAGTTACGGGGAGGATAGCAATCAGCCCCAGCATTTT
CASSYGEDSNQPQHF
>-|TRBJ1-5|TRBV6-5|-
TGTGCCAGCAGCCAAGGGGGGAATCAGCCCCAGCATTTT
CASSQGGNQPQHF
>-|TRBJ1-5|TRBV6-4|-
TGTGCCAGCAGTGAATCCAGCAATCAGCCCCAGCATTTT
CASSESSNQPQHF
>TRBD2|TRBJ2-1|TRBV7-2|-
TGTGCCAGCAGCCCTGGACTAGCGGGGGTAGGGAAGTTCTTC
CASSPGLAGVGKFF
>-|TRBJ2-1|TRBV19|-
TGTGCCAGTAGTAGGCCTAATGAGCAGTTCTTC
CASSRPNEQFF
>-|TRBJ2-7|TRBV27|few
TGTGCCAGCAGTTTAGGTGGGGGCTACGAGCAGTACTTC
CASSLGGGYEQYF
>TRBD1|TRBJ2-3|TRBV7-9|-
TGTGCCAGCAGCTCCCCCAAGACAGGGCAGGTCGAAAACACAGATACGCAGTATTTT
CASSSPKTGQVENTDTQYF
>TRBD2|TRBJ2-1|TRBV12-5|few
TGTGCTAGTGGTTTGGGCCCGCGGGGGGGCCTAGGCAATGAGCAGTTCTTC
CASGLGPRGGLGNEQFF
>-|TRBJ2-1|TRBV10-2|once
TGCGCCAGCAGTGAGTCGAGGGGGAGCTCCTACAATGAGCAGTTCTTC
CASSESRGSSYNEQFF
>TRBD1|TRBJ1-1|TRBV29-1|few
TGCAGCGTTGCCGGGGACAGGACGAACACTGAAGCTTTCTTT
CSVAGDRTNTEAFF
>TRBD2|TRBJ2-2|TRBV4-2|few
TGTGCCAGCAGCCAATTTACTAGCGGGGGGCGCGCCGGGGAGCTGTTTTTT
CASSQFTSGGRAGELFF
>-|TRBJ2-7|TRBV29-1|few
TGCAGCGTCGATATAATACAGGGTTCGTCCTACGAGCAGTACTTC
CSVDIIQGSSYEQYF
>-|TRBJ1-5|TRBV30|few
TGTGCCTGGAGTCCGGACGAGGGGGGAGATCAGCCCCAGCATTTT
CAWSPDEGGDQPQHF
>-|TRBJ2-7|TRBV2|few
TGTGCCAGCAGTGAGGTCGGCGGTTCCTACGAGCAGTACTTC
CASSEVGGSYEQYF
>TRBD1|TRBJ1-6|TRBV30|-
TGTGCCTGGAGTGAAGGGACAGGAGATTCACCCCTCCACTTT
CAWSEGTGDSPLHF
>-|TRBJ2-5|TRBV7-9|few
TGTGCCAGCAGCAAGGACAGTAAAGAGACCCAGTACTTC
CASSKDSKETQYF
>-|TRBJ1-1|TRBV29-1|-
TGCAGCGCCCAGGAAAACACTGAAGCTTTCTTT
CSAQENTEAFF
>TRBD1|TRBJ2-5|TRBV6-5|-
TGTGCCAGCAGTCAAGGGACAGGGGGTCTGGAGACCCAGTACTTC
CASSQGTGGLETQYF
>TRBD2|TRBJ2-5|TRBV4-1|-
TGCGCCAGCAGCCCCGAGGGACTAGCGGAAGAGACCCAGTACTTC
CASSPEGLAEETQYF
>-|TRBJ2-7|TRBV7-9|-
TGTGCCCGCAATAATAGGCCGTCGAGGGAGCAGTACTTC
CARNNRPSREQYF
>-|TRBJ2-1|TRBV30|-
TGTGCCTGGGTTAAGGACAGATGGTCCTACAATGAGCAGTTCTTC
CAWVKDRWSYNEQFF
>TRBD1|TRBJ2-2|TRBV14|few
TGTGCCAGCAGCCAAGCCGGACAGGGATGGACCGGGGAGCTGTTTTTT
CASSQAGQGWTGELFF
>-|TRBJ1-2|TRBV29-1|-
TGCAGCGCAGAGTGGGGCCTTGGCTACACCTTC
CSAEWGLGYTF
>-|TRBJ1-1|TRBV30|-
TGTGCCTGGACCCGGCGGCGCACTGAAGCTTTCTTT
CAWTRRRTEAFF
>TRBD1|TRBJ2-1|TRBV30|few
TGTGCCTGGAGCGAAGACAGGGGGCTCTCCTACAATGAGCAGTTCTTC
CAWSEDRGLSYNEQFF
>-|TRBJ2-1|TRBV4-2|-
TGTGCCAGCAGCCAAGTCTTATATCACGGAAATGAGCAGTTCTTC
CASSQVLYHGNEQFF
>-|TRBJ2-1|TRBV6-5|-
TGTGCCAGCAGTTATGAGGCTTACAATGAGCAGTTCTTC
CASSYEAYNEQFF